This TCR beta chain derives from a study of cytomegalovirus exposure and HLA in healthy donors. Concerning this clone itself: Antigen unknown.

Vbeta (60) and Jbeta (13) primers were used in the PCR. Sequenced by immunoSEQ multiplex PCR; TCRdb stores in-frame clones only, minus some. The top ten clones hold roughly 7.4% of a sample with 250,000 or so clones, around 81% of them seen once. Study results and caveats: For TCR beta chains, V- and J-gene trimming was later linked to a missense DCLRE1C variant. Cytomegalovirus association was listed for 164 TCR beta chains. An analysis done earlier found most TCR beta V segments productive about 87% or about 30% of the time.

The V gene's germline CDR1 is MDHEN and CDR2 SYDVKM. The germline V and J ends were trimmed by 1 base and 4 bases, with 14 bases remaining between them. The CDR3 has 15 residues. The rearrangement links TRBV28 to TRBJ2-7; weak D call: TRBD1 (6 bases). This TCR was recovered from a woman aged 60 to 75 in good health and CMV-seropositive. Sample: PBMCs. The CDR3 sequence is CASSLLRGGRYEQYF. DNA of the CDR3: TGTGCCAGCAGTTTATTACGTGGGGGCCGATACGAGCAGTACTTC.